A selection of T cell receptor beta chains follows, all from one sample in a study of technical replicates of blood from several donors. The method was immunoSEQ multiplex PCR; TCRdb's version includes in-frame clones alone and lacks a portion of them. Here the sample spans 53,000 or so clones, around 84% being singletons. Sequencing was done on a sample of PBMCs. The receptors shown here come from a human donor in good health. Some clones in this sample may be carry-over from other donors' samples. Each CDR3 is given with its conserved first and last residue. The order of the fields is D gene, clone size, V gene, J gene, CDR3 DNA, CDR3 protein. D genes are given only for firm matches. Size tells how often a clone was seen (once, few, many) or the class of an expanded clone, and some rows leave it out.

.,.,TRBV5-1,TRBJ2-7,TGCGCCAGCAGCTTGGCCGGCGGCTCCTACGAGCAGTACTTC,CASSLAGGSYEQYF
.,.,TRBV6-5,TRBJ1-6,TGTGCCAGCAGAGGCGGGGACGTCCTACGTTCACCCCTCCACTTT,CASRGGDVLRSPLHF
TRBD1,.,TRBV4-1,TRBJ1-2,TGCGCCAGCAGCCCCCGGGACAGGGGGTCTGGCTACACCTTC,CASSPRDRGSGYTF
.,.,TRBV6-5,TRBJ2-7,TGTGCCAGCAGTTCGAACCCTAGTTTCGAGCAGTACTTC,CASSSNPSFEQYF
TRBD1,.,TRBV14,TRBJ2-2,TGTGCCAGCAGCCAGGGATTGGACAGGGGGCACACCGGGGAGCTGTTTTTT,CASSQGLDRGHTGELFF
TRBD2,.,TRBV14,TRBJ2-7,TGTGCCAGCAGCCAGCCCCTAGCGGGAGAAGGGTACGAGCAGTACTTC,CASSQPLAGEGYEQYF
TRBD2,.,TRBV7-3,TRBJ2-1,TGTGCCAGCAGCCCCACCGGGACTACCATAGGGAATGAGCAGTTCTTC,CASSPTGTTIGNEQFF
TRBD2,.,TRBV4-3,TRBJ2-2,TGCGCCAGCAGCCAAGTCGCGGGAGTTGGCGGGGAGCTGTTTTTT,CASSQVAGVGGELFF
.,.,TRBV30,TRBJ2-3,TGTGCCTGGGAGGACTACACAAATACGCAGTATTTT,CAWEDYTNTQYF
TRBD1,once,TRBV7-6,TRBJ1-4,TGTGCCAGCAGCCAACAGGGGCGATATGGGGAAAAACTGTTTTTT,CASSQQGRYGEKLFF
.,.,TRBV18,TRBJ2-7,TGTGCCAGCTCACCACGGGCAGGCGTTGAGCAGTACTTC,CASSPRAGVEQYF
.,.,TRBV28,TRBJ1-5,TGTGCCAGCAGTTTAGTCAGAGGTCAGCCCCAGCATTTT,CASSLVRGQPQHF
.,.,TRBV7-9,TRBJ1-6,TGTGCCAGCAGCCCCCGGGCAGGACTTAATTCACCCCTCCACTTT,CASSPRAGLNSPLHF
.,.,TRBV7-8,TRBJ1-5,TGTGCCAGCAGCTCCGGGGGGGCAGGGAGCAATCAGCCCCAGCATTTT,CASSSGGAGSNQPQHF
TRBD1,.,TRBV7-2,TRBJ1-1,TGTGCCAGCAGCTTCGGACAGGCAGGGAACACTGAAGCTTTCTTT,CASSFGQAGNTEAFF
TRBD2,.,TRBV5-1,TRBJ2-7,TGCGCCAGCAGCTTGGGCCTAGCGGGGGCTGGGTACGAGCAGTACTTC,CASSLGLAGAGYEQYF
TRBD1,.,TRBV13,TRBJ1-2,TGTGCCAGCAGCTTAACAGGGGGCACCTCTAACTATGGCTACACCTTC,CASSLTGGTSNYGYTF
.,.,TRBV5-6,TRBJ1-2,TGTGCCAGCAGCTGGGAGGCCTATGGCTACACCTTC,CASSWEAYGYTF
.,.,TRBV28,TRBJ1-1,TGTGCCACAATTACAGAGGGCACTGAAGCTTTCTTT,CATITEGTEAFF
TRBD1,.,TRBV14,TRBJ1-1,TGTGCCAGCAGACAGGGGCTGAACACTGAAGCTTTCTTT,CASRQGLNTEAFF
.,.,TRBV11-2,TRBJ1-1,TGTGCCAGCAGCTTAGTCCAGAAAACTGAAGCTTTCTTT,CASSLVQKTEAFF
TRBD1,.,TRBV9,TRBJ2-6,TGTGCCAGCAGCTCGACAGGGGCGGCCAACGTCCTGACTTTC,CASSSTGAANVLTF
.,.,TRBV7-9,TRBJ1-3,TGTGCCAGCAGCCAGTCCCCCCCTGGAAACACCATATATTTT,CASSQSPPGNTIYF
TRBD2,.,TRBV4-1,TRBJ2-1,TGCGCCAGCAGCCAGGGACTAAATTTCAATGAGCAGTTCTTC,CASSQGLNFNEQFF
TRBD1,once,TRBV5-4,TRBJ1-2,TGTGCCAGCAGCGCGGTGGGGACAGGCTATGGCTACACCTTC,CASSAVGTGYGYTF
TRBD2,.,TRBV7-7,TRBJ2-5,TGTGCCAGCAGCCCTAGCGGGGGGGCCTGGGAGACCCAGTACTTC,CASSPSGGAWETQYF
.,.,TRBV30,TRBJ2-7,TGTGCCTGGAAGACTCCTAGCGCCTACGAGCAGTACTTC,CAWKTPSAYEQYF
.,.,TRBV5-1,TRBJ2-5,TGCGCCAGCCCGGCGGACCAAGAGACCCAGTACTTC,CASPADQETQYF
TRBD1,.,TRBV7-6,TRBJ1-6,TGTGCCAGCAGCCCAGGGACAGGGGACAATTCACCCCTCCACTTT,CASSPGTGDNSPLHF
.,few,TRBV5-4,TRBJ1-2,TGTGCCAGCAGCTTGACAGCTAACTATGGCTACACCTTC,CASSLTANYGYTF
.,.,TRBV5-1,TRBJ1-4,TGCGCCAGCAGCGTCTCCGCAACTAATGAAAAACTGTTTTTT,CASSVSATNEKLFF
.,.,TRBV15,TRBJ2-1,TGTGCCACCTGGGCCGACAATGAGCAGTTCTTC,CATWADNEQFF
.,.,TRBV5-1,TRBJ2-7,TGCGCCAGCAGTGCCGGAACAGGGACCTACGAGCAGTACTTC,CASSAGTGTYEQYF
.,.,TRBV11-2,TRBJ2-3,TGTGCCAGCAGCTTCATCGGCGGGGGCACAGATACGCAGTATTTT,CASSFIGGGTDTQYF
.,.,TRBV27,TRBJ2-2,TGTGCCAGCAGTTTATCCCCGGTAGGGAGGACCGGGGAGCTGTTTTTT,CASSLSPVGRTGELFF
.,.,TRBV5-4,TRBJ2-1,TGTGCCAGCAGCTCCCCTAGCGTTAGCTCCTACAATGAGCAGTTCTTC,CASSSPSVSSYNEQFF
TRBD2,.,TRBV29-1,TRBJ2-1,TGCAGCGTTGACGGGCCCCTAGCGGGGGGCCGCCCTAGTAATGAGCAGTTCTTC,CSVDGPLAGGRPSNEQFF
TRBD1,.,TRBV19,TRBJ1-2,TGTGCCAGTAGTTTCCGGGACAGAATCTATGGCTACACCTTC,CASSFRDRIYGYTF
.,.,TRBV7-8,TRBJ1-2,TGTGCCAGCAGCTTAGTGGGCAAGGAAGGAAATGGCTACACCTTC,CASSLVGKEGNGYTF
.,few,TRBV4-2,TRBJ1-4,TGTGCCAGCAGCCAAGAGCGGCAGGGAGGGGGTGAAAAACTGTTTTTT,CASSQERQGGGEKLFF
TRBD2,.,TRBV7-3,TRBJ2-2,TGTGCCAGCAGCTTAGGGGCGGGGGATAACACCGGGGAGCTGTTTTTT,CASSLGAGDNTGELFF
.,.,TRBV6-6,TRBJ1-2,TGTGCCAGCAGTTATATGCCGGGTGGTGGCTACACCTTC,CASSYMPGGGYTF
TRBD1,.,TRBV7-6,TRBJ2-7,TGTGCCAGCAGCTCTTCCGGGACAGGGAAGTCCGAGCAGTACTTC,CASSSSGTGKSEQYF
.,few,TRBV30,TRBJ1-1,TGTGCCTGGAGTGTAACACCACAGAACACTGAAGCTTTCTTT,CAWSVTPQNTEAFF
TRBD1,.,TRBV18,TRBJ2-7,TGTGCCAGCTCACCGGGACAGGGGAATACTGGCTCCTACGAGCAGTACTTC,CASSPGQGNTGSYEQYF
TRBD2,.,TRBV7-9,TRBJ2-5,TGTGCCAGCAGCCTTAGCGGGAGGGTGGAGACCCAGTACTTC,CASSLSGRVETQYF
.,.,TRBV9,TRBJ2-5,TGTGCCAGCAGCGTAGGTTCTAGCCAAGAGACCCAGTACTTC,CASSVGSSQETQYF
.,.,TRBV2,TRBJ1-2,TGTGCCAGCAGTGCTGGCGGTGACTATGGCTACACCTTC,CASSAGGDYGYTF
.,.,TRBV7-2,TRBJ1-5,TGTGCCAGCAGCCACCCGGTCGGGGTCCCCGGCAATCAGCCCCAGCATTTT,CASSHPVGVPGNQPQHF
TRBD1,once,TRBV28,TRBJ1-5,TGTGCCAGCAGGAGACAGGGAAATCAGCCCCAGCATTTT,CASRRQGNQPQHF